This is a list of T cell receptor beta chains from one sample in a study of T cells in tuberculosis. The assay was immunoSEQ multiplex PCR, and TCRdb's table has in-frame clones only and misses some. The top ten hold roughly 6.4% of the sample, which has about 35,000 clones, over 90% seen once. Sequencing used PBMCs. These receptors came from a donor between 10 and 35 years old with latent tuberculosis or without tuberculosis infection. CDR3s include the opening cysteine and the closing phenylalanine or tryptophan. Part of the rows lack a size; the others show once, few, many or a class for expanded clones.

cdr3_length: 14; v_call: TRBV6-5; clone_size: NA; cdr3_aa: CASSYSRTEAGGLF
cdr3_length: 17; v_call: TRBV5-8; clone_size: NA; cdr3_aa: CASSLRGQGAVHQPQHF
cdr3_length: 15; v_call: TRBV27; clone_size: NA; cdr3_aa: CASNSLRTSNQPQHF
cdr3_length: 15; v_call: TRBV6-1; clone_size: NA; cdr3_aa: CASSEDFRGWREQYF
cdr3_length: 16; v_call: TRBV30; clone_size: NA; cdr3_aa: CAWAPLTGGGYYGYTF
cdr3_length: 13; v_call: TRBV5-1; clone_size: NA; cdr3_aa: CASSFGQFYGYTF
cdr3_length: 15; v_call: TRBV15; clone_size: NA; cdr3_aa: CATSRVRAGGYEQYF
cdr3_length: 14; v_call: TRBV6-1; clone_size: once; cdr3_aa: CASRYFQGQHGYTF
cdr3_length: 15; v_call: TRBV9; clone_size: NA; cdr3_aa: CASSVAGTGYSPLHF
cdr3_length: 13; v_call: TRBV30; clone_size: NA; cdr3_aa: CAWSVPWTGEAFF
cdr3_length: 15; v_call: TRBV5-1; clone_size: once; cdr3_aa: CASSYRTGPPGEQFF
cdr3_length: 15; v_call: TRBV5-1; clone_size: NA; cdr3_aa: CASSETSGVFNEQFF
cdr3_length: 15; v_call: TRBV28; clone_size: NA; cdr3_aa: CASSGDRASSYEQYF
cdr3_length: 16; v_call: TRBV19; clone_size: NA; cdr3_aa: CASSLTGQGASLGYTF
cdr3_length: 13; v_call: TRBV25-1; clone_size: NA; cdr3_aa: CASKRTGSETQYF
cdr3_length: 13; v_call: TRBV13; clone_size: NA; cdr3_aa: CASSLDRDNEQFF
cdr3_length: 15; v_call: TRBV5-6; clone_size: NA; cdr3_aa: CASSLRDRGFGEQYF
cdr3_length: 16; v_call: TRBV6-6; clone_size: NA; cdr3_aa: CASEGVARTGVYGYTF
cdr3_length: 14; v_call: TRBV29-1; clone_size: NA; cdr3_aa: CSAVHRSSYNEQFF
cdr3_length: 14; v_call: TRBV6-5; clone_size: NA; cdr3_aa: CASSFGQTNYGYTF
cdr3_length: 13; v_call: TRBV7-2; clone_size: NA; cdr3_aa: CASSSNRGTEAFF
cdr3_length: 14; v_call: TRBV10-3; clone_size: NA; cdr3_aa: CAISGAISNYGYTF
cdr3_length: 16; v_call: TRBV7-2; clone_size: NA; cdr3_aa: CASSLRGALSTDTQYF
cdr3_length: 14; v_call: TRBV19; clone_size: NA; cdr3_aa: CASSVTGGGQPQHF
cdr3_length: 11; v_call: TRBV5-8; clone_size: few; cdr3_aa: CASSRNYGYTF
cdr3_length: 15; v_call: TRBV7-9; clone_size: NA; cdr3_aa: CASSPVSGFGEKLFF
cdr3_length: 17; v_call: TRBV18; clone_size: NA; cdr3_aa: CASSPPDSRATNEKLFF
cdr3_length: 16; v_call: TRBV12-5; clone_size: NA; cdr3_aa: CASGIKRQGANYGYTF
cdr3_length: 14; v_call: TRBV6-1; clone_size: NA; cdr3_aa: CASRGGQGTYEQYF
cdr3_length: 13; v_call: TRBV30; clone_size: NA; cdr3_aa: CAWRAGGQETQYF
cdr3_length: 15; v_call: TRBV23-1; clone_size: NA; cdr3_aa: CASSQQTGLSILYTF
cdr3_length: 15; v_call: TRBV6-1; clone_size: NA; cdr3_aa: CASSEGLNRDQPQQF
cdr3_length: 19; v_call: TRBV4-2; clone_size: NA; cdr3_aa: CASSQESSASGKTYNEQFF
cdr3_length: 16; v_call: TRBV5-4; clone_size: NA; cdr3_aa: CASSTQGTGLSYEQYF
cdr3_length: 16; v_call: TRBV4-1; clone_size: NA; cdr3_aa: CASSQDPGQGWNEQFF
cdr3_length: 14; v_call: TRBV5-1; clone_size: NA; cdr3_aa: CASSLEGQGGLAFF
cdr3_length: 13; v_call: TRBV6-6; clone_size: NA; cdr3_aa: CASSYGTGHGYTF
cdr3_length: 16; v_call: TRBV7-2; clone_size: NA; cdr3_aa: CASSLVGGGVSYEQYF
cdr3_length: 16; v_call: TRBV4-1; clone_size: NA; cdr3_aa: CASSQGTDRSTDTQYF
cdr3_length: 12; v_call: TRBV5-6; clone_size: NA; cdr3_aa: CASSPGSLEQYF
cdr3_length: 18; v_call: TRBV11-1; clone_size: NA; cdr3_aa: CASTQGQGRLGGANVLTF
cdr3_length: 13; v_call: TRBV27; clone_size: NA; cdr3_aa: CASSTTGGSGYTF
cdr3_length: 18; v_call: TRBV5-4; clone_size: NA; cdr3_aa: CASSLGLSSTTRTDTQYF
cdr3_length: 14; v_call: TRBV7-6; clone_size: NA; cdr3_aa: CASSSGTGYNEQFF
cdr3_length: 15; v_call: TRBV10-3; clone_size: NA; cdr3_aa: CAISESRQGGEKLFF
cdr3_length: 14; v_call: TRBV19; clone_size: NA; cdr3_aa: CASDDRGRTDTQYF
cdr3_length: 12; v_call: TRBV6-1; clone_size: NA; cdr3_aa: CASSGLNTEAFF
cdr3_length: 16; v_call: TRBV13; clone_size: NA; cdr3_aa: CASSLMSSGSYNEQFF
cdr3_length: 11; v_call: TRBV19; clone_size: few; cdr3_aa: CASRNSISGTF
cdr3_length: 14; v_call: TRBV5-8; clone_size: NA; cdr3_aa: CASSWDRGRQPQHF
cdr3_length: 15; v_call: TRBV27; clone_size: NA; cdr3_aa: CASSLQGAWNQPQHF
cdr3_length: 14; v_call: TRBV5-6; clone_size: NA; cdr3_aa: CASTKPDRDNEQFF